This T cell receptor beta chain derives from a study of B cell selection in AIRE deficiency. Regulatory T cells were sorted as CD4+CD25hiCD127low/negative cells. Regarding the study as a whole: About a third of healthy-donor shared Treg TCRbeta sequences appeared in patient Tconv cells. Shared Treg sequences had shorter CDR3s, biased toward rearrangements with few non-templated insertions. With only TCRbeta sequenced, less than 45% of shared healthy Treg sequences overlapped Tconv. Tconv and Treg cells from AIRE-deficient patients resembled healthy donors in TCRBV usage, CDR3 length and diversity.

TCRdb's copy holds only in-frame clones and misses some; the assay was immunoSEQ multiplex PCR. The sample has 20,000 to 30,000 clones; 80% to 95% are singletons. As for this clone: Its antigen is still unknown.

The CDR3 is 12 residues long. Germline V lookup: CDR1 SGHRS, CDR2 YFSETQ. V gave up 4 bases and J gave up 6 bases, with 10 bases separating them. This chain uses TRBV5-1 with TRBJ1-1; D gene ambiguous. The sample consisted of CD4+CD25+ Tregs sorted from PBMCs. The sequence was obtained from a human donor in good health. CDR3 sequence: CASSRVGSEAFF. CDR3 in DNA: TGCGCCAGCAGCCGCGTGGGGTCTGAAGCTTTCTTT. Filled out from reference TRBV5-1 and TRBJ1-1, the complete variable domain reads KAGVTQTPRYLIKTRGQQVTLSCSPISGHRSVSWYQQTPGQGLQFLFEYFSETQRNKGNFPGRFSGRQFSNSRSEMNVSTLELGDSALYLCASSRVGSEAFFGQGTRLTVV.